This T cell receptor (beta chain) was retrieved from a study of metastatic and nonmetastatic thyroid tumors (dated by TCRdb to between 2020 and 2021). Context from the whole study: For patients with malignant and with benign thyroid disease, the researchers compared repertoires between peripheral blood samples and tumor or nodule tissue samples. What the work shows at the level of the full study, not this receptor alone: In both blood and tumor samples, malignant tumors were reported to have significantly higher TCR beta diversity than benign nodules.

No patient had received any treatment before thyroid surgery. Patient clinical samples collected from about 2011 to 2018 were retrospectively analysed using T-cell receptor beta sequencing. For CDR1 and CDR2, the germline V gene lists LGHNA and YNFKEQ. The CDR3 sequence holds 13 residues, the cysteine and phenylalanine included. The kept DNA is CDR3 alone, 39 bases in frame from the first base. Here V drops 8 bases and J drops 7 bases, and the junction holds 6 bases not matched to any gene. The library was made by PCR. The instrument was an Illumina HiSeq 4000. High-throughput sequencing was used to profile the CDR3 region of the TCR beta-chain in every patient. For the original study's pipeline: CDR3 differences across clinicopathological groups were used to build a classifier for discriminating distant-metastatic papillary thyroid cancer patients. The Shannon index was used to measure repertoire diversity, and the Morisita-Horn index was used to measure how similar tumor and blood repertoires were. The public reads were reanalyzed by TCRdb: fastp trimming at Q25, MiXCR alignment, in-frame beta chains only. These V and J calls derive from TCRdb rather than the authors' analysis. This sample has around 35,000 clones in its table, and less than 20% of those were observed once. Nearly 3.5% of the sample is held by the ten biggest clonotypes.

Many counts were recorded for this clone. Its antigen is unknown. There are no base qualities to consult, and no much larger clone falls within one base. Input material: blood. The rearranged chain carries TRBV4-2 and TRBJ2-7, with 12 junctional bases fitting TRBD1. The receptor was isolated from a female donor with papillary thyroid cancer or a benign thyroid nodule (not recorded which). Some clones in this sample may be carry-over from other donors' samples. The CDR3 in this case is CASSGQGALEQYF. The sequenced DNA is TGTGCCAGCTCGGGACAGGGGGCCCTGGAGCAGTACTTC.